The next 22 T cell receptor beta chains were all read from a single sample in a study of cytomegalovirus exposure and HLA in healthy donors. It was with 60 Vbeta and 13 Jbeta primers that the PCR ran. Generated by immunoSEQ multiplex PCR, the TCRdb table keeps only in-frame clones and is missing some. The sample consists of about 190,000 clones, over 70% of them appearing once. The sequencing sample was made of PBMCs. The receptors here all came from a middle-aged man in good health and CMV-seronegative.

The rearrangement links TRBV6-5 to TRBJ1-3; tentative D call: TRBD1 (6 bases). V was cut by 6 bases and J by 13 bases, with 22 bases left in between. Germline loops: CDR1 MNHEY, CDR2 SVGAGI. CDR3 length: 14 residues. The CDR3 loop is CASSVDWTEPSIYF. The CDR3 DNA is TGTGCCAGCAGCGTAGATTGGACAGAACCTTCAATATATTTT.

The V call is TRBV9, the J call TRBJ1-2, with D perhaps matching TRBD1 (6 bases). The CDR3 is 17 amino acids. The V gene's germline CDR1 is SGDLS and CDR2 YYNGEE. With 3 bases removed from V and 2 bases from J, the gap between germline ends came to 20 bases. The CDR3 protein is CASSDRQDPRVNYGYTF. For the CDR3, the DNA is TGTGCCAGCAGCGACCGACAGGACCCCAGGGTCAACTATGGCTACACCTTC.

Worth noting for this clone: This sample includes further DNA sequences coding for the same CDR3. This chain uses TRBV6-5 with TRBJ2-3; D is undetermined. The CDR3 totals 13 residues. V lost 6 bases, J lost 0 bases, and 7 bases lay in between. Germline loops: CDR1 MNHEY, CDR2 SVGAGI. CDR3 coding DNA: TGTGCCAGCAGATTTACTAGCACAGATACGCAGTATTTT. This translates into CASRFTSTDTQYF.

A remark on this clone: At one end the junction does not follow the germline gene, possibly because of a read error. The rearrangement joins TRBV11-2 to TRBJ2-7; D call uncertain. Germline CDR1 and CDR2: SGHAT and FQNNGV. The CDR3 is made up of 13 amino acids. The CDR3 sequence: CASSLDLWADNNF. The DNA of the CDR3 is TGTGCCAGCAGCTTAGATCTTTGGGCAGATAATAACTTC.

The rearrangement joins TRBV27 to TRBJ1-1; TRBD1 might be the D (5 bases). V was shortened by 3 bases and J by 1 base, with 6 bases between the two germline ends. The CDR3 spans 13 residues. CDR1 is MNHEY and CDR2 is SMNVEV in the germline V gene (reference sequence). The CDR3 reads CASSFGGNTEAFF. The DNA of the CDR3 is TGTGCCAGCAGTTTCGGGGGGAACACTGAAGCTTTCTTT.

V is TRBV10-3 and J is TRBJ1-5, with 8 bases that match TRBD1. The CDR3 totals 15 residues. The germline V gene encodes CDR1 ENHRY and CDR2 SYGVKD. The V gene end was trimmed by 4 bases and the J gene end by 2 bases; junction bases not matched to a gene: 4. The CDR3 coding sequence is TGTGCCATCAGTGCCGGACAGGGAGGCAATCAGCCCCAGCATTTT. Translation gives CAISAGQGGNQPQHF.

The CDR3 bases are TGTGCCAGCAGCAGCCGGCAGGGAAGTAGCGGGGGCCGGGAACACGAGCAGTACTTC. It specifies CASSSRQGSSGGREHEQYF. The chain uses TRBV21-1 and TRBJ2-7; the table names TRBD2, a call not compared with the DNA. TRBV21-1 is reported as a pseudogene. The CDR3 covers 19 residues.

J is TRBJ1-4 and V is TRBV30; 7 positions agree with TRBD1. V trimming: 5 bases; J trimming: 8 bases; junction bases outside the gene matches: 14. Germline CDR1 and CDR2: GTSNPN and SVGIG (reference sequence). This CDR3 region has 15 residues. CDR3 residues: CAWQRNRGEREKLFF. DNA for the CDR3: TGTGCCTGGCAGCGTAACAGGGGCGAGCGCGAAAAACTGTTTTTT. The whole variable domain, remainder taken from reference TRBV30 and TRBJ1-4, is SQTIHQWPATLVQPVGSPLSLECTVEGTSNPNLYWYRQAAGRGLQLLFYSVGIGQISSEVPQNLSASRPQDRQFILSSKKLLLSDSGFYLCAWQRNRGEREKLFFGSGTQLSVL.

As DNA, the CDR3 is TGCGCCAGCAGCCAAGAATTACTAGCGGGGCATACAGATACGCAGTATTTT. It encodes CASSQELLAGHTDTQYF. This chain connects TRBV4-1 to TRBJ2-3; 10 bases agree with TRBD2. From germline, CDR1 is MGHRA and CDR2 YSYEKL. J was trimmed by 3 bases and V by 0 bases; bases with no gene match: 6. This CDR3 spans 17 amino acids.

The chain is built from TRBV11-3 and TRBJ2-2, with D perhaps matching TRBD2 (5 bases). Germline CDR1 is SGHNT and CDR2 is YENEEA. The CDR3 is made up of 13 amino acids. Between the trimmed V and J ends, which lost 1 base and 7 bases, there was a span of 7 bases. The CDR3 loop is CASSLVRGGELFF. Written as DNA, the CDR3 is TGTGCCAGCAGCTTAGTCCGGGGCGGGGAGCTGTTTTTT.

The chain employs TRBV11-2 and TRBJ2-2; 7 bases line up with TRBD2. J was trimmed by 1 base and V by 1 base; bases with no gene match: 0. The CDR3 is 15 amino acids. Per the germline V gene, CDR1 is SGHAT and CDR2 is FQNNGV. Here the CDR3 DNA reads TGTGCCAGCAGCTTAGGCGGGAGGAACACCGGGGAGCTGTTTTTT. Encoded protein: CASSLGGRNTGELFF. Full variable domain (missing parts from reference TRBV11-2 and TRBJ2-2): EAGVAQSPRYKIIEKRQSVAFWCNPISGHATLYWYQQILGQGPKLLIQFQNNGVVDDSQLPKDRFSAERLKGVDSTLKIQPAKLEDSAVYLCASSLGGRNTGELFFGEGSRLTVL.

The rearrangement joins TRBV27 to TRBJ2-5; tentatively, D is TRBD2 (5 bases). CDR3 size: 16 residues. Germline V gene lookup returns CDR1 MNHEY and CDR2 SMNVEV (reference sequence). Trimming removed 5 bases from V and 5 bases from J, with 21 bases in between. CDR3 protein: CASSPSPGGRVETQYF. As DNA, the CDR3 is TGTGCCAGCAGTCCCTCCCCCGGAGGACGGGTCGAGACCCAGTACTTC.

The V call is TRBV5-1, the J call TRBJ2-5; 8 positions agree with TRBD1. This CDR3 is 14 amino acids long. Trimming at V came to 3 bases and at J to 4 bases, leaving 5 bases not matched to a gene. CDR1 is SGHRS and CDR2 is YFSETQ in the germline V gene. The CDR3 coding sequence is TGCGCCAGCAGCTGGCAGGGGGCGGGAGAGACCCAGTACTTC. It yields the protein CASSWQGAGETQYF.

This clone was seen a single time. The chain employs TRBV5-1 and TRBJ2-7, with 10 positions matching TRBD1. From germline, CDR1 is SGHRS and CDR2 YFSETQ. The V segment lost 4 bases and the J segment 2 bases; nucleotides outside the gene matches: 6. CDR3 length: 15 amino acids. CDR3 bases: TGCGCCAGCAGCAGAGAAGGGACAGGGGCCTACGAGCAGTACTTC. Its translation: CASSREGTGAYEQYF. The variable domain in full, with the rest retrieved from reference TRBV5-1 and TRBJ2-7, is KAGVTQTPRYLIKTRGQQVTLSCSPISGHRSVSWYQQTPGQGLQFLFEYFSETQRNKGNFPGRFSGRQFSNSRSEMNVSTLELGDSALYLCASSREGTGAYEQYFGPGTRLTVT.

This sequence joins TRBV30 and TRBJ2-2; the match to TRBD2 covers 12 bases. The length of the CDR3 is 15 residues. Germline CDR1 and CDR2: GTSNPN and SVGIG (reference sequence). Losses at the gene ends were 8 bases for V and 7 bases for J; bases not matched to a gene: 11. CDR3: CARTSGDLRGGELFF. CDR3 sequence (DNA): TGTGCCCGGACTAGCGGGGACCTCCGGGGCGGGGAGCTGTTTTTT.

This CDR3 is CASSLRTASNTEAFF. For the CDR3, the DNA is TGTGCCAGCAGCTTAAGGACAGCCTCGAACACTGAAGCTTTCTTT. This rearrangement joins TRBV7-2 to TRBJ1-1, with D possibly being TRBD1 (6 bases). The CDR3 runs 15 residues. The germline gives CDR1 SGHTA, CDR2 FQGNSA. V was trimmed by 2 bases and J by 1 base, leaving 11 bases between them.

The chain recombines TRBV6-5 with TRBJ2-7; perhaps TRBD2 as D (6 bases). The CDR3 runs to 15 residues. CDR1 is MNHEY and CDR2 is SVGAGI in the germline V gene. The V gene lost 6 bases and the J gene lost 2 bases, with 17 bases spanning the gap. As DNA, the CDR3 is TGTGCCAGCAGCCTACGGGACTCCCGCCCCTACGAGCAGTACTTC. Translating it yields CASSLRDSRPYEQYF.

As for this clone: One junction end disagrees with the germline gene, perhaps due to a read error. The chain employs TRBV7-9 and TRBJ2-3, with 12 bases matching TRBD2. Germline CDR1 is SEHNR and CDR2 is FQNEAQ (reference sequence). This CDR3 is 16 amino acids long. The CDR3 DNA reads TGTTCCAGCCCCGACGGACTAGCGGGGAGCACAGATACGCAGTATTTT. This sequence encodes CSSPDGLAGSTDTQYF. Variable domain in full (rest from reference TRBV7-9 and TRBJ2-3): DTGVSQNPRHKITKRGQNVTFRCDPISEHNRLYWYRQTLGQGPEFLTYFQNEAQLEKSRLLSDRFSAERPKGSFSTLEIQRTEQGDSAMYLCSSPDGLAGSTDTQYFGPGTRLTVL.

The V call is TRBV9, the J call TRBJ1-2; D unresolved. This CDR3 comprises 12 residues. Trimming cost V 4 bases and J 4 bases, with 8 bases left between them. The germline CDR1 and CDR2 sequences are SGDLS and YYNGEE. CDR3 residues: CASSSPSYGYTF. The CDR3 DNA reads as TGTGCCAGCAGCTCCCCCAGCTATGGCTACACCTTC.

The chain joins TRBV5-1 to TRBJ2-5; D is possibly TRBD2 (6 bases). Trimming took 0 bases from V and 5 from J, leaving 11 bases between them. The V gene's germline CDR1 is SGHRS and CDR2 YFSETQ. The CDR3 spans 14 residues. The CDR3 here is CASSLDRGKETQYF. CDR3 coding DNA: TGCGCCAGCAGCTTGGATCGGGGGAAGGAGACCCAGTACTTC.

The V call is TRBV19, the J call TRBJ2-5; TRBD2 aligns across 10 bases. This CDR3 spans 15 amino acids. Germline CDR1 reads LNHDA; CDR2 reads SQIVND (reference sequence). V was pared by 5 bases and J by 1 base, with 4 bases of the junction left unmatched. The CDR3 loop reads CASSAIAGGQETQYF. CDR3 sequence (DNA): TGTGCCAGTAGTGCCATAGCGGGGGGCCAAGAGACCCAGTACTTC.

This chain links TRBV29-1 with TRBJ1-5; 8 bases line up with TRBD1. This CDR3 spans 14 amino acids. Looked up from germline, CDR1 is SQVTM and CDR2 is ANQGSEA. V was pared by 6 bases and J by 2 bases, with 6 bases of the junction left unmatched. Here the CDR3 reads CSVNTGGGNQPQHF. The CDR3 coding sequence is TGCAGCGTGAACACAGGGGGTGGCAATCAGCCCCAGCATTTT.